The 25 T cell receptor beta chains reported below all come from one sample, sequenced in a study of blood T cells in healthy people across ages. The second PCR ran roughly 6 to 11 cycles with a sample-barcoded 5' primer and J-beta primers. TCRdb re-analysed the 5' RACE reads in MiXCR, keeping a single row per CDR3 protein. This sample has hundreds of thousands of distinct CDR3 sequences, with 58% found just once. What was sequenced was blood. These receptors all stem from a man between 60 and 70 years old in good health.

V is TRBV3-1 and J is TRBJ2-5; 7 nucleotides line up with TRBD2. The germline V gene has CDR1 LGHDT and CDR2 YNNKEL (reference sequence). The CDR3 consists of 12 residues. V was clipped by 7 bases and J by 5 bases; unmatched bases: 4. CDR3 DNA: TGTGCCAGCAAATGGGAGGGTGAGACCCAGTACTTC. Translated, it gives CASKWEGETQYF.

The rearrangement joins TRBV6-1 to TRBJ2-4, with D perhaps assigned TRBD1 or TRBD2 (5 bases each). The J call could be wrong; TRBJ2-7 is a better fit for the DNA end. From germline, CDR1 is MNHNS and CDR2 SASEGT. This CDR3 has 14 residues. Here the CDR3 reads CASSERQGAYEQYF. DNA of the CDR3: TGTGCCAGCAGTGAACGGCAGGGAGCTTACGAGCAGTACTTC.

This clonotype was observed a handful of times. This chain links TRBV9 with TRBJ2-1; 13 nucleotides match TRBD2. V dropped 7 bases and J dropped 12; count of bases not matched to a gene: 10. The CDR3 consists of 14 residues. Germline values: CDR1 SGDLS, CDR2 YYNGEE. CDR3 loop: CASGTSGTVGGQFF. For the CDR3, the DNA is TGTGCCAGCGGGACTAGCGGGACCGTAGGGGGGCAGTTCTTC.

This clonotype was found a few times. The chain joins TRBV29-1 to TRBJ1-1; D is ambiguous. The germline CDR1 and CDR2 sequences are SQVTM and ANQGSEA. V lost 1 base to trimming and J lost 4 bases, with 10 bases between them. The CDR3 extends over 13 amino acids. The CDR3 region is CSVEGSLSTEAFF. The CDR3 DNA reads TGCAGCGTTGAAGGGAGTCTGAGCACTGAAGCTTTCTTT.

V usage is TRBV20-1 and J usage is TRBJ1-2; 9 bases match TRBD1. The CDR3 length is 13 residues. Germline V gives CDR1 DFQATT, CDR2 SNEGSKA (reference sequence). The V segment lost 6 bases and the J segment 5 bases; nucleotides outside the gene matches: 7. The CDR3 sequence: CSAAPGTGYGYTF. The CDR3 nucleotides read TGCAGTGCAGCCCCCGGGACAGGGTATGGCTACACCTTC.

This clonotype has more than one count but fewer than ten. The CDR3 nucleotides read TGTGCCAGCAGCGGGGGCTCCTATGGCTACACCTTC. The encoded protein is CASSGGSYGYTF. The genes are TRBV9 and TRBJ1-2; possibly TRBD1 for D (5 bases). Deletions cut 3 bases from V and 4 bases from J, with 7 bases between. This CDR3 has 12 amino acids. Per the germline V gene, CDR1 is SGDLS and CDR2 is YYNGEE.

As to this clonotype: At one boundary the junction diverges from the germline segment, which might be a read error. The rearrangement joins TRBV2 to TRBJ1-1; D gene unclear. Germline V gives CDR1 SNHLY, CDR2 FYNNEI. This CDR3 is built from 15 residues. In DNA, the CDR3 is TGTGCCACCAGTATTGAGCGCGGGGTGAACACTGAAGCTTTCTTT. It specifies CATSIERGVNTEAFF.

The gene calls are TRBV6-2 or TRBV6-3 and TRBJ2-5; 7 bases match TRBD1. With 6 bases clipped from V and 5 bases from J, the junction kept 12 bases outside the gene matches. This CDR3 has 15 residues. CDR1 and CDR2 (germline): MNHEY, SVGEGT. CDR3 sequence: CASRKGTVLGETQYF. The CDR3 nucleotides are TGTGCCAGCAGAAAAGGGACAGTCCTTGGGGAGACCCAGTACTTC.

The gene calls are TRBV5-1 and TRBJ2-4, with D possibly TRBD2 on 6 matching bases. The J call may be incorrect, as the DNA end agrees better with TRBJ2-7. Germline loops: CDR1 SGHRS, CDR2 YFSETQ. CDR3 size: 15 residues. The CDR3 coding sequence is TGCGCCAGCAGTCAAGGAGGGCAGGGAAGCAGCGAGCAGTACTTC. Translation: CASSQGGQGSSEQYF.

The chain couples TRBV5-1 to TRBJ2-3; TRBD2 aligns across 10 bases. CDR1 is SGHRS and CDR2 is YFSETQ in the germline V gene. The CDR3 has 16 residues. Losses at the gene ends were 0 bases for V and 2 bases for J; bases not matched to a gene: 3. CDR3 DNA: TGCGCCAGCAGCTTGGTTACTAGCGGGACCACAGATACGCAGTATTTT. Translating gives CASSLVTSGTTDTQYF.

This clonotype was seen a few times. The J gene is TRBJ2-2, the V gene TRBV5-1, with TRBD1 as a possible D gene (6 bases). This CDR3 region has 15 residues. The germline V gene encodes CDR1 SGHRS and CDR2 YFSETQ. The V and J ends lost 4 bases and 4 bases respectively, with 14 bases between them. The CDR3 nucleotides read TGCGCCAGCAGCCGTGCAGACAGGTCCACCGGGGAGCTGTTTTTT. Amino acids: CASSRADRSTGELFF.

V gene TRBV3-1 combines with J gene TRBJ1-4, with TRBD1 matching over 9 bases. The junction had 1 base not matched to a gene; V was cut back by 6 bases and J by 5 bases. The CDR3 has 13 residues. Germline V lookup: CDR1 LGHDT, CDR2 YNNKEL (reference sequence). The DNA of the CDR3 is TGTGCCAGCAGGGGGACAGGGAATGAAAAACTGTTTTTT. Its translation is CASRGTGNEKLFF.

V and J are TRBV6-5 and TRBJ1-2; TRBD1 is a possible D gene (6 bases). V shed 4 bases and J shed 6 bases, with 12 bases lying between them. Germline V gene sequence: CDR1 MNHEY, CDR2 SVGAGI. CDR3 size: 13 residues. CDR3 nucleotides: TGTGCCAGCAGTTTTCACAGGGAACATGGCTACACCTTC. Its protein product is CASSFHREHGYTF.

The chain joins TRBV24-1 to TRBJ2-1; D tentatively reads TRBD1 or TRBD2 (6 bases each). The V end was cut by 4 bases, the J end by 4 bases, with 10 bases between. The CDR3 loop spans 14 amino acids. Germline assignment: CDR1 KGHDR and CDR2 SFDVKD. DNA for the CDR3: TGTGCCACCAGTGAGGGGGGCACATACAATGAGCAGTTCTTC. Its translation is CATSEGGTYNEQFF.

J is TRBJ1-2 and V is TRBV27; D not resolved. The CDR3 has 14 residues. V was pared by 7 bases and J by 2 bases, with 14 bases between. Germline-derived CDR1 and CDR2 are MNHEY and SMNVEV (reference sequence). CDR3 sequence (DNA): TGTGCCAGCACCCTAACCTGGGGAAACTATGGCTACACCTTC. Translating it yields CASTLTWGNYGYTF.

This clonotype was observed a few times. V is TRBV3-1 and J is TRBJ2-5, with TRBD1 identical over 7 bases. Germline CDR1 LGHDT, CDR2 YNNKEL (reference sequence). Trimming cost V 1 base and J 5 bases; bases outside gene matches: 10. The CDR3 covers 16 residues. The CDR3 here is CASSQGAAGTVETQYF. In DNA form, the CDR3 reads TGTGCCAGCAGCCAAGGGGCGGCCGGGACAGTGGAGACCCAGTACTTC.

This chain connects TRBV12-3 or TRBV12-4 to TRBJ2-1, with 9 nucleotides matching TRBD2. V trimming: 7 bases; J trimming: 6 bases; junction bases outside the gene matches: 16. This CDR3 contains 17 residues. The CDR3 protein is CASIHSARSGGSNEQFF. The CDR3 nucleotides are TGTGCCAGCATACACTCAGCGAGAAGCGGGGGGTCCAATGAGCAGTTCTTC.

This clonotype was observed a single time. The genes are TRBV9 and TRBJ2-2; D might be TRBD2 (5 bases). The V and J ends lost 4 bases and 6 bases respectively, with 13 bases between them. Germline CDR1 SGDLS, CDR2 YYNGEE. This CDR3 has 14 amino acids. CDR3: CASSPRSSAGELFF. The CDR3 coding sequence is TGTGCCAGCAGCCCGAGAAGTAGCGCCGGGGAGCTGTTTTTT.

The genes are TRBV5-1 and TRBJ1-6; the D is unclear. The V and J ends lost 0 bases and 9 bases respectively, with 13 bases between them. CDR3 length: 15 residues. CDR1 is SGHRS and CDR2 is YFSETQ in the germline V gene. This chain's CDR3 is CASSLGESKGSPLHF. As DNA, the CDR3 is TGCGCCAGCAGCTTGGGAGAAAGTAAGGGTTCACCCCTCCACTTT.

The genes are TRBV5-1 and TRBJ2-6; D is unclear. V lost 7 bases to trimming and J lost 0 bases, with 8 bases between them. Germline V gives CDR1 SGHRS, CDR2 YFSETQ. CDR3 size: 14 residues. The CDR3 region is CASDLYSGANVLTF. The CDR3 nucleotides read TGCGCCAGCGACTTATACTCTGGGGCCAACGTCCTGACTTTC.

Written as DNA, the CDR3 is TGTGCCAGCATACCGGGGGAGGCAAGCTCCTATAATTCACCCCTCCACTTT. Translated, it gives CASIPGEASSYNSPLHF. The genes are TRBV28 and TRBJ1-6; tentatively, D is TRBD1 (5 bases). The germline V and J ends were trimmed by 7 bases and 0 bases, with 16 bases remaining between them. This CDR3 contains 17 residues. Per germline, CDR1 MDHEN and CDR2 SYDVKM.

The rearrangement joins TRBV10-3 to TRBJ2-3; 13 bases match TRBD2. Germline V gene data show CDR1 as ENHRY and CDR2 as SYGVKD. V shed 4 bases and J 0 bases; nucleotides not matched to a gene: 13. This CDR3 region has 20 residues. The DNA of the CDR3 is TGTGCCATCAGTGCTTTGACTAGCGGGGGGTCCATCGTAAGCACAGATACGCAGTATTTT. This gives the protein CAISALTSGGSIVSTDTQYF.

The chain combines TRBV25-1 with TRBJ1-1; D call uncertain. This CDR3 has 14 amino acids. Looked up from germline, CDR1 is MGHDK and CDR2 is SYGVNS. Between the trimmed V and J ends, which lost 6 bases and 6 bases, there was a span of 17 bases. CDR3 loop: CASSQVGKWAEAFF. The CDR3 nucleotides are TGTGCCAGCAGCCAGGTGGGGAAGTGGGCTGAAGCTTTCTTT.

The chain employs TRBV20-1 and TRBJ1-2, with 8 nucleotides matching TRBD1. Germline CDR1 and CDR2: DFQATT and SNEGSKA (reference sequence). The trim removed 1 base at V and 8 bases at J, leaving 6 bases unmatched. This CDR3 has 13 residues. The CDR3 region is CSARGGQGRGYTF. Written as DNA, the CDR3 is TGCAGTGCTAGAGGTGGACAGGGCCGGGGCTACACCTTC.

This clonotype occurred once. This chain links TRBV7-8 with TRBJ2-4; TRBD1 agrees at 7 bases. The J call may be faulty, since TRBJ2-7 better matches the DNA end. Germline loops: CDR1 SGHVS, CDR2 FQNEAQ. The CDR3 has 15 residues. CDR3 bases: TGTGCCAGCAGCTTTGGTCAACAGGGGTCCTACGAGCAGTACTTC. Protein: CASSFGQQGSYEQYF.